A selection of T cell receptor beta chains follows, all from one sample in a study of cytomegalovirus exposure and HLA in healthy donors. Sequencing used immunoSEQ multiplex PCR; TCRdb keeps in-frame clones, though not all of them. Here the sample spans 95,000 to 150,000 clones, approximately 15% being singletons. Sequenced sample: PBMCs. The receptors come from a woman aged 18-29 years in good health and CMV-seronegative. The CDR3 runs from the conserved cysteine through the conserved F or W. Fields, in order: V gene, D gene, J gene, CDR3 protein. A D gene is named only where the DNA matches it firmly.

TRBV6-1	TRBD2	TRBJ2-5	CASSELAGEGETQYF
TRBV7-3	TRBD1	TRBJ1-6	CASSYDRVSPLHF
TRBV7-6	TRBD2	TRBJ2-1	CASSPLTSGRPYNEQFF
TRBV7-8	.	TRBJ2-5	CASSRRGQRETQYF
TRBV9	.	TRBJ2-7	CASSGTSYEQYF
TRBV19	TRBD1	TRBJ1-5	CASSNLRDRGILSNQPQHF
TRBV6-1	.	TRBJ1-1	CATGGWMNTEAFF
TRBV15	TRBD1	TRBJ1-5	CATTGQGLSNQPQHF
TRBV27	TRBD1	TRBJ1-4	CASSSGQGDEKLFF
TRBV28	TRBD1	TRBJ2-7	CASREGAREQYF
TRBV5-4	.	TRBJ2-1	CASSWGVWGNNEQFF
TRBV30	.	TRBJ2-2	CAWSVGSLTGLFF
TRBV6-1	.	TRBJ1-5	CASSEGSGGWEPQHF
TRBV2	.	TRBJ2-1	CASRANSYEQFF
TRBV5-1	TRBD1	TRBJ2-6	CASSPAGQGVNSGANVLTF
TRBV2	TRBD2	TRBJ2-2	CASADGTNPNTGELFF
TRBV30	.	TRBJ1-1	CAWDPGTGTEAFF
TRBV5-1	TRBD1	TRBJ2-7	CASKMRQGSYEQYF
TRBV7-2	.	TRBJ2-1	CASSLGLAYNEQFF